These T cell receptor beta chains were read from a single sample in a study of T cells in narcolepsy. TCRdb's table, derived via immunoSEQ multiplex PCR, lists solely in-frame clones and lacks some. The table shows tens of thousands of clones, with approximately 80% occurring only once. The sequenced material came from memory (CD45RA-) CD4+ T cells from blood. All receptors derive from a human donor in good health. The CDR3 runs from the conserved cysteine through the conserved F or W. Each record gives: clone size, V gene, J gene, D gene, CDR3 protein, CDR3 DNA. The D gene is left open where the match is weak. The size field is filled for only some rows; it gives once, few, many or a size class.

-	TRBV5-4	TRBJ1-2	-	CASSREARTNYGYTF	TGTGCCAGCAGCCGAGAGGCCCGGACTAACTATGGCTACACCTTC
-	TRBV2	TRBJ2-1	TRBD2	CASSEGTSGLEQFF	TGTGCCAGCAGTGAGGGGACTAGCGGGTTAGAGCAGTTCTTC
-	TRBV18	TRBJ2-7	-	CASSPGASSSYEQYF	TGTGCCAGCTCACCAGGGGCTAGCAGCTCCTACGAGCAGTACTTC
medium-sized	TRBV4-1	TRBJ1-1	-	CASSGRADGRAFF	TGCGCCAGCAGCGGGAGGGCGGACGGACGGGCTTTCTTT
-	TRBV11-2	TRBJ2-3	-	CASSLRRITDTQYF	TGTGCCAGCTCCCTGCGGCGGATCACAGATACGCAGTATTTT
-	TRBV5-1	TRBJ2-5	TRBD2	CASSHVSGRVETQYF	TGCGCCAGCAGCCACGTTAGCGGGAGGGTGGAGACCCAGTACTTC
few	TRBV2	TRBJ1-5	-	CASSKGTGNQPQHF	TGTGCCAGCTCCAAGGGGACGGGCAATCAGCCCCAGCATTTT
-	TRBV11-2	TRBJ2-2	-	CASSFSGLGELFF	TGTGCCAGCAGCTTTTCTGGGCTCGGGGAGCTGTTTTTT
-	TRBV14	TRBJ2-1	TRBD2	CASSQLLAGVTNEQFF	TGTGCCAGCAGCCAACTCCTAGCGGGAGTCACGAATGAGCAGTTCTTC
-	TRBV28	TRBJ2-7	TRBD2	CASSLSGTSNSYEQYF	TGTGCCAGCAGTTTATCCGGGACTAGCAATTCCTACGAGCAGTACTTC
-	TRBV7-9	TRBJ2-5	TRBD2	CASSLSLAGQYF	TGTGCCAGCAGCTTAAGCCTAGCGGGACAGTACTTC
once	TRBV5-4	TRBJ1-1	-	CASSSRSANTEAFF	TGTGCCAGCAGCTCCAGGTCAGCGAACACTGAAGCTTTCTTT
-	TRBV2	TRBJ1-2	-	CASSEGNNYGYTF	TGTGCCAGCAGTGAAGGAAATAACTATGGCTACACCTTC
-	TRBV20-1	TRBJ2-5	-	CSAALGETQYF	TGCAGTGCGGCGCTGGGGGAGACCCAGTACTTC
-	TRBV10-3	TRBJ2-5	TRBD2	CAISELAGTQETQYF	TGTGCCATCAGTGAACTAGCGGGAACGCAAGAGACCCAGTACTTC
once	TRBV18	TRBJ1-3	TRBD1	CASSRETGMNTIYF	TGTGCCAGCTCACGGGAGACAGGGATGAACACCATATATTTT
-	TRBV14	TRBJ2-2	TRBD1	CASSQGDRHTGELFF	TGTGCCAGCAGCCAAGGGGACAGACACACCGGGGAGCTGTTTTTT
few	TRBV11-2	TRBJ2-5	-	CASSPTRGPGRTQYF	TGTGCCAGCAGCCCCACCCGGGGCCCGGGTCGGACCCAGTACTTC
-	TRBV9	TRBJ1-3	TRBD1	CASTPRDRGLGNTIYF	TGTGCCAGCACCCCGAGGGACAGGGGGCTTGGAAACACCATATATTTT
-	TRBV2	TRBJ1-1	TRBD1	CASSGDRRIGAEAFF	TGTGCCAGCAGTGGGGACAGGCGGATTGGAGCTGAAGCTTTCTTT
-	TRBV2	TRBJ2-3	-	CASHGASASDTQYF	TGTGCCAGCCATGGGGCTAGTGCCTCAGATACGCAGTATTTT
-	TRBV5-1	TRBJ2-3	TRBD2	CASSREAGGPTDTQYF	TGCGCCAGCAGCCGGGAAGCGGGGGGGCCTACAGATACGCAGTATTTT
-	TRBV11-2	TRBJ1-3	-	CASSFGDNSGNTIYF	TGTGCCAGCAGCTTCGGGGACAACTCTGGAAACACCATATATTTT
-	TRBV7-6	TRBJ2-7	-	CASSGDLDYEQYF	TGTGCCAGTTCGGGCGATTTGGACTACGAGCAGTACTTC
-	TRBV19	TRBJ1-1	-	CASSPQSKRNTEAFF	TGTGCCAGTAGCCCTCAAAGTAAACGGAACACTGAAGCTTTCTTT
-	TRBV28	TRBJ1-4	TRBD1	CASSQDRGGNEKLFF	TGTGCCAGCAGTCAAGACAGGGGTGGTAATGAAAAACTGTTTTTT
-	TRBV7-9	TRBJ2-1	TRBD2	CASSLAASGGYNEQFF	TGTGCCAGCAGCTTAGCGGCTAGCGGGGGTTACAATGAGCAGTTCTTC
-	TRBV7-2	TRBJ2-7	-	CASSLDSGREQYF	TGTGCCAGCAGCTTAGACAGCGGACGGGAGCAGTACTTC
-	TRBV7-6	TRBJ2-7	-	CASSLMADYEQYF	TGTGCCAGCAGCTTAATGGCAGACTACGAGCAGTACTTC
-	TRBV2	TRBJ2-1	TRBD2	CASSLIPGLGRNEQFF	TGTGCCAGCAGTTTAATTCCGGGACTAGGACGCAATGAGCAGTTCTTC
-	TRBV28	TRBJ1-6	-	CASRTRDTGGYSPLHF	TGTGCCAGCAGAACCCGGGACACCGGGGGGTATTCACCCCTCCACTTT
-	TRBV6-1	TRBJ2-3	TRBD1	CASTGQGPRTQYF	TGTGCCAGCACGGGACAGGGCCCCAGGACGCAGTATTTT
-	TRBV18	TRBJ2-7	-	CASSPTHSYEQHF	TGTGCCAGCTCACCAACCCACTCCTACGAGCAGCACTTC
-	TRBV9	TRBJ2-5	-	CASSVVGTSFETQYF	TGTGCCAGCAGCGTAGTCGGAACTTCTTTTGAGACCCAGTACTTC
once	TRBV5-1	TRBJ1-3	-	CASSLGAVSGNTIYF	TGCGCCAGCAGCTTGGGGGCAGTGTCTGGAAACACCATATATTTT
few	TRBV14	TRBJ2-2	-	CASSQAGGNTGELFF	TGTGCCAGCAGCCAAGCCGGGGGAAACACCGGGGAGCTGTTTTTT
-	TRBV6-1	TRBJ2-4	-	CASSDSFLAKNIQYF	TGTGCCAGCAGCGACAGTTTCCTAGCCAAAAACATTCAGTACTTC
-	TRBV9	TRBJ1-3	-	CASSVDNFANTIYF	TGTGCCAGCAGCGTAGATAACTTTGCAAACACCATATATTTT
-	TRBV4-2	TRBJ1-4	TRBD1	CASSHPGTGFEKLFF	TGTGCCAGCAGCCACCCCGGGACAGGCTTTGAAAAACTGTTTTTT
-	TRBV21-1	TRBJ2-7	-	CASSKEPHRDEQYF	TGTGCCAGCAGCAAGGAACCACACAGGGACGAGCAGTACTTC
-	TRBV4-2	TRBJ2-7	TRBD2	CASSQDQVLAAEQYF	TGTGCCAGCAGCCAAGATCAGGTCCTAGCGGCCGAGCAGTACTTC
-	TRBV5-6	TRBJ2-7	-	CASGLVGSLEQYF	TGTGCCAGCGGGTTAGTGGGTTCCCTCGAGCAGTACTTC
-	TRBV4-2	TRBJ2-7	-	CASSPLGGTPTYEQYF	TGTGCCAGCAGCCCCTTAGGCGGGACCCCAACCTACGAGCAGTACTTC
-	TRBV27	TRBJ1-5	TRBD1	CASSPGDSLIETQHF	TGTGCCAGCAGTCCAGGGGACAGCCTAATCGAGACCCAGCATTTT
-	TRBV7-6	TRBJ1-3	-	CASSLPASGNTIYF	TGTGCCAGCAGCTTACCCGCCTCTGGAAACACCATATATTTT
-	TRBV6-6	TRBJ2-1	-	CASTYGTSEQFF	TGTGCCAGCACCTACGGGACTTCCGAGCAGTTCTTC